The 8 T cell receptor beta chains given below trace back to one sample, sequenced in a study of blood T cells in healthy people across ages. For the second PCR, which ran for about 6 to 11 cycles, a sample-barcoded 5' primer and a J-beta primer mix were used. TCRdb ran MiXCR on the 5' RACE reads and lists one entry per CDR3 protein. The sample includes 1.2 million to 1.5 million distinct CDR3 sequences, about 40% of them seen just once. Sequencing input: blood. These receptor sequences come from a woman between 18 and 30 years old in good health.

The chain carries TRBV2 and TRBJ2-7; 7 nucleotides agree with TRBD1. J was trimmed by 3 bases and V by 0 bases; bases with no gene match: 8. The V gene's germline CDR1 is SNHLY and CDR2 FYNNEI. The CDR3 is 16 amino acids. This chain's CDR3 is CASSEAPGTDLYEQYF. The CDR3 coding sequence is TGTGCCAGCAGTGAAGCCCCCGGGACAGACCTCTACGAGCAGTACTTC.

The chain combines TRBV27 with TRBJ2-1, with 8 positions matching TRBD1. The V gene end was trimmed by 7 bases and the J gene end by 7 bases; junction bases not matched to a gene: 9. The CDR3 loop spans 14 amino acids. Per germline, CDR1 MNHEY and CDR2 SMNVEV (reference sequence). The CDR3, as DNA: TGTGCCAGCAACATACAGGGGGGCGTTAATGAGCAGTTCTTC. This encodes CASNIQGGVNEQFF.

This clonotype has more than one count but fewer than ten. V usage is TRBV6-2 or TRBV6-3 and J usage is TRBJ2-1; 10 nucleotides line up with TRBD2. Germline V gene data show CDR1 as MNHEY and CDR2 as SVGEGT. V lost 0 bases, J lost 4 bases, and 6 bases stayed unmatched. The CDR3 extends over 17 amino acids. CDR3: CASSYSVVAGGYNEQFF. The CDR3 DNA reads TGTGCCAGCAGTTACTCGGTGGTAGCGGGAGGTTACAATGAGCAGTTCTTC.

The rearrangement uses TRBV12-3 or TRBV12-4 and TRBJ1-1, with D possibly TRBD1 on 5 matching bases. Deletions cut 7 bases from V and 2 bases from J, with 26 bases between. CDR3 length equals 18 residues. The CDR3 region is CASTTRGLHPSSNTEAFF. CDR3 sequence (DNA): TGTGCCAGCACCACTCGGGGGTTGCACCCATCTTCCAACACTGAAGCTTTCTTT.

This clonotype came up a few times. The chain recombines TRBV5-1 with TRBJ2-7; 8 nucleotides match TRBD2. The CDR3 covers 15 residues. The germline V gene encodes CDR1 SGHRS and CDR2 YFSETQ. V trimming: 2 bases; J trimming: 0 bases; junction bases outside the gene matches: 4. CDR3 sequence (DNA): TGCGCCAGCAGCTTACCTAGCGGGTCCTCCTACGAGCAGTACTTC. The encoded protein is CASSLPSGSSYEQYF.

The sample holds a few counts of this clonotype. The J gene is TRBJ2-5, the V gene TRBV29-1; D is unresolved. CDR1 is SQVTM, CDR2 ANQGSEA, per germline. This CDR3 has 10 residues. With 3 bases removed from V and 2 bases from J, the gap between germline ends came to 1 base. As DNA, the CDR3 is TGCAGCGTTGATCAAGAGACCCAGTACTTC. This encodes CSVDQETQYF.

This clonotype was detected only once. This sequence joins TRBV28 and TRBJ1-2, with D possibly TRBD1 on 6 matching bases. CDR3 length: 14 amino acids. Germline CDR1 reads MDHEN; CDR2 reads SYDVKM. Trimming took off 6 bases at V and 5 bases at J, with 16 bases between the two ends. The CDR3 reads CASSVDSWGYGYTF. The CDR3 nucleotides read TGTGCCAGCAGCGTGGACAGTTGGGGGTATGGCTACACCTTC.

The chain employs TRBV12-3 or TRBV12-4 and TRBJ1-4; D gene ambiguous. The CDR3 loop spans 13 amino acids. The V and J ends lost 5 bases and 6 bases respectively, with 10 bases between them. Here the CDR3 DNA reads TGTGCCAGCAGTCCGGCTAATTATGAAAAACTGTTTTTT. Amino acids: CASSPANYEKLFF.